This T cell receptor (beta chain) was observed in a study of T-cell memory formation after mild COVID-19. Study-level background: Across donors, TCR clusters were largely donor specific.

This CDR3 contains 16 residues. Germline CDR1 is SGHVS and CDR2 is FQNEAQ. V shed 2 bases and J 2 bases; nucleotides not matched to a gene: 6. This clonotype was recorded a few times. Its specificity is not known. TCRdb re-derived calls from the 5' RACE reads in MiXCR, one entry per CDR3 protein. The repertoire holds fewer than 350,000 distinct CDR3 sequences, with approximately 8% as singletons. Study outcomes and limitations: From day 15 to 85, contracting clones were balanced between CD4 and CD8, whereas later expanders leaned toward CD4+. Detection of some responders pre-infection suggested pre-existing cross-reactive memory T cells participated.

Material: PBMCs or a T cell subset sorted from them (not recorded which). This sequence was found in a man aged 18 to 29 who had mild COVID-19 (a few samples of this study predate the infection). Cell type and time point are not known. The chain recombines TRBV7-8 with TRBJ2-5; 9 bases line up with TRBD2. CDR3: CASSLRPSGEQETQYF. As DNA, the CDR3 is TGTGCCAGCAGCTTAAGGCCTAGCGGGGAACAAGAGACCCAGTACTTC.